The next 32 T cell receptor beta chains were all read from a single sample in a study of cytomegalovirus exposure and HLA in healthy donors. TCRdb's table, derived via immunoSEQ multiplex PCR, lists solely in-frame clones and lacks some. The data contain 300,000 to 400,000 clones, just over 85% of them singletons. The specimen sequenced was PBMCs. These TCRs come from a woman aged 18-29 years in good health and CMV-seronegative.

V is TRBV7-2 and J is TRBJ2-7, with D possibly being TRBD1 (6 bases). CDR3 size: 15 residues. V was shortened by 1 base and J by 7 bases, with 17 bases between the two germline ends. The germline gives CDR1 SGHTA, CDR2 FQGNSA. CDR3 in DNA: TGTGCCAGCAGCTTAGAGTACAGGGTGAGAGGGGAGCAGTACTTC. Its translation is CASSLEYRVRGEQYF.

Here the CDR3 DNA reads TGTGCCAGCAGCTTAGGAGAGGCGGCCGAGCAGTACTTC. Translated: CASSLGEAAEQYF. V and J are TRBV11-2 and TRBJ2-7; D gene unclear. There are 13 residues in the CDR3. V lost 1 base and J 6 bases, leaving 10 bases between the germline ends. Per germline, CDR1 SGHAT and CDR2 FQNNGV.

The CDR3: CASSYGRYTEAFF. CDR3 nucleotide sequence: TGTGCCAGCAGTTACGGCAGATACACTGAAGCTTTCTTT. The V gene is TRBV6-5, the J gene TRBJ1-1; D is unclear. The length of the CDR3 is 13 residues. Per germline, CDR1 MNHEY and CDR2 SVGAGI. Between the trimmed V and J ends, which lost 2 bases and 3 bases, there was a span of 7 bases.

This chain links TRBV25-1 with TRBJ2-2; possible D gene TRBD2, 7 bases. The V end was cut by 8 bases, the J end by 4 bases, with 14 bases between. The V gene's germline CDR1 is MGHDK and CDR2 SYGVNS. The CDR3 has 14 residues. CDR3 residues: CASRGGGGTGELFF. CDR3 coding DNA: TGTGCCAGCCGAGGGGGAGGGGGCACCGGGGAGCTGTTTTTT.

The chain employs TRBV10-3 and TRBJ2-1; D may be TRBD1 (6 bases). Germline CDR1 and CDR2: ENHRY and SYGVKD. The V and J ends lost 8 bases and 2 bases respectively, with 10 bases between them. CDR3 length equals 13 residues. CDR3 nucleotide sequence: TGTGCCATCTCAGGACAGACCTACAATGAGCAGTTCTTC. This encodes CAISGQTYNEQFF.

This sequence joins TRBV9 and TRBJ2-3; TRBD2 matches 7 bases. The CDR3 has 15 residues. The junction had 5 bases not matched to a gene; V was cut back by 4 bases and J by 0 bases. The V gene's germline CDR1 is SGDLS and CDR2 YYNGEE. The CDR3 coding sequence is TGTGCCAGCAGCCCCGGGACTACAAGCACAGATACGCAGTATTTT. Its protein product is CASSPGTTSTDTQYF. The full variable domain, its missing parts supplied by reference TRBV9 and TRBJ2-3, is DSGVTQTPKHLITATGQRVTLRCSPRSGDLSVYWYQQSLDQGLQFLIQYYNGEERAKGNILERFSAQQFPDLHSELNLSSLELGDSALYFCASSPGTTSTDTQYFGPGTRLTVL.

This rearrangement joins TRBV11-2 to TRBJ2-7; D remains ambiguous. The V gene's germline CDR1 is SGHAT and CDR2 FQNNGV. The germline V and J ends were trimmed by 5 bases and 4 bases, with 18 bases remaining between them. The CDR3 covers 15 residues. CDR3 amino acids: CASSPQMTEMYEQYF. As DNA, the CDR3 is TGTGCCAGCAGCCCACAGATGACGGAAATGTACGAGCAGTACTTC.

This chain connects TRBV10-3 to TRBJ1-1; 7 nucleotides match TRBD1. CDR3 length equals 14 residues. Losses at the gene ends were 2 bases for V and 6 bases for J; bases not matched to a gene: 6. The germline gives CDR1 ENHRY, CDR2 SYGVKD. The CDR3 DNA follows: TGTGCCATCAGTGAGCCGGGACAGCGAGCTGAAGCTTTCTTT. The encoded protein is CAISEPGQRAEAFF.

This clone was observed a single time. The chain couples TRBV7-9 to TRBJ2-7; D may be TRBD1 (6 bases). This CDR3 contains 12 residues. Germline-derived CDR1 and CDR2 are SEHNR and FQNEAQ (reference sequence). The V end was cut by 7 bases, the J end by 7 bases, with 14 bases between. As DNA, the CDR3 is TGTGCCAGCACCCCACTTAGGGGGGAGCAGTACTTC. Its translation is CASTPLRGEQYF.

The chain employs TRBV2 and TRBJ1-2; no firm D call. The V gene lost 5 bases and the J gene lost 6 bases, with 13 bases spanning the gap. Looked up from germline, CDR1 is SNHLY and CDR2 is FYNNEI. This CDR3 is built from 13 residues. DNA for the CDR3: TGTGCCAGCAGTCGGGTCCTGCGGGATGGCTACACCTTC. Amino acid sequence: CASSRVLRDGYTF. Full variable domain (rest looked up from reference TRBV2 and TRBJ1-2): EPEVTQTPSHQVTQMGQEVILRCVPISNHLYFYWYRQILGQKVEFLVSFYNNEISEKSEIFDDQFSVERPDGSNFTLKIRSTKLEDSAMYFCASSRVLRDGYTFGSGTRLTVV.

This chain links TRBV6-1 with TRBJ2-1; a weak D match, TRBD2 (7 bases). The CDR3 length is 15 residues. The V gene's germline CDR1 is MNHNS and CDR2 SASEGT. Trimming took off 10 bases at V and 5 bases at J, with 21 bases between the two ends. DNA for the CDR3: TGTGCCACATTAAGGGAGGGGGGCCTGCACAATGAGCAGTTCTTC. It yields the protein CATLREGGLHNEQFF.

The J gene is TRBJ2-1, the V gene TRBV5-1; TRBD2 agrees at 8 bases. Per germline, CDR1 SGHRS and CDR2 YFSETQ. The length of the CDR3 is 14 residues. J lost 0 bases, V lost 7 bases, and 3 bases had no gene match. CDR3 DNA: TGCGCCAGCGGCGGGGGGAACTCCTACAATGAGCAGTTCTTC. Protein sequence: CASGGGNSYNEQFF.

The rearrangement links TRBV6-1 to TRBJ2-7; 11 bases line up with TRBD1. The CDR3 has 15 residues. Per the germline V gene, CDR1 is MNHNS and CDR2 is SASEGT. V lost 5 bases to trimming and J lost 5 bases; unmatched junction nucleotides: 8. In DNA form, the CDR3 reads TGTGCCAGCAGTATATCCGGGACAGGGGGTCACGAGCAGTACTTC. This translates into CASSISGTGGHEQYF.

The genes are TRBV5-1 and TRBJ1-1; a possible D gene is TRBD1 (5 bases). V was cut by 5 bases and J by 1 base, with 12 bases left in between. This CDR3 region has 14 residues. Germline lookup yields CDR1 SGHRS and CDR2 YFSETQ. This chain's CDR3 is CASREGPTNTEAFF. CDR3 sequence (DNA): TGCGCCAGCAGGGAGGGACCGACGAACACTGAAGCTTTCTTT.

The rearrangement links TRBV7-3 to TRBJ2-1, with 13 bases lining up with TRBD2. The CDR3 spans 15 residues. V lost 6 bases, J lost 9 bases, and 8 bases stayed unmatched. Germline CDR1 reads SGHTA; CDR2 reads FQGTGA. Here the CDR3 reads CASSSGLAGVSEQFF. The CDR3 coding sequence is TGTGCCAGCAGTTCTGGACTAGCGGGAGTAAGTGAGCAGTTCTTC.

CDR3 loop: CASSVPGGTTGELFF. In DNA, the CDR3 is TGTGCCAGCAGTGTCCCGGGTGGGACAACCGGGGAGCTGTTTTTT. The chain joins TRBV28 to TRBJ2-2; possible D gene TRBD1, 6 bases. Germline-derived CDR1 and CDR2 are MDHEN and SYDVKM. V was trimmed by 5 bases and J by 5 bases, leaving 15 bases between them. The CDR3 length is 15 residues.

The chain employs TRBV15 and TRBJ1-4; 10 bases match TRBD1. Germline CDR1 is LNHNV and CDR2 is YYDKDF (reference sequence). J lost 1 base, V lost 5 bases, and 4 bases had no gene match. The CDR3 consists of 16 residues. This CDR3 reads CATSQDRGQTNEKLFF. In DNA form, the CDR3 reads TGTGCCACCAGCCAAGACAGGGGGCAAACTAATGAAAAACTGTTTTTT.

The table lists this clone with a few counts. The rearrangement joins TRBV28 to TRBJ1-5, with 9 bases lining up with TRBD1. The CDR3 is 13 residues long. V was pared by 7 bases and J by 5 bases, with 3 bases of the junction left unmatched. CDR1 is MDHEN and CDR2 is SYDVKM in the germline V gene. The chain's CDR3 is CASKGQGHQPQHF. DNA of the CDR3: TGTGCCAGCAAGGGACAGGGTCATCAGCCCCAGCATTTT. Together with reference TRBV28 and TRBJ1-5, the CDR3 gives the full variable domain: DVKVTQSSRYLVKRTGEKVFLECVQDMDHENMFWYRQDPGLGLRLIYFSYDVKMKEKGDIPEGYSVSREKKERFSLILESASTNQTSMYLCASKGQGHQPQHFGDGTRLSIL.

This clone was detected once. The CDR3 DNA reads as TGTGCCAGCAGCACGGGGACAGGCGCCTATGGCTACACCTTC. This codes for CASSTGTGAYGYTF. The chain joins TRBV5-4 to TRBJ1-2, with 8 nucleotides matching TRBD1. CDR3 length: 14 amino acids. Trimming removed 4 bases from V and 4 bases from J; junction bases left unmatched: 6. Germline V gives CDR1 SGHNT, CDR2 YYREEE (reference sequence). The full variable domain, rest sourced from reference TRBV5-4 and TRBJ1-2, is ETGVTQSPTHLIKTRGQQVTLRCSSQSGHNTVSWYQQALGQGPQFIFQYYREEENGRGNFPPRFSGLQFPNYSSELNVNALELDDSALYLCASSTGTGAYGYTFGSGTRLTVV.

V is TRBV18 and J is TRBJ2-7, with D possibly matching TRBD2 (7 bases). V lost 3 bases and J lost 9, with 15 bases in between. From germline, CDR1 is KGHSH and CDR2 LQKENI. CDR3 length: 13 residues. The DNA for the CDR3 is TGTGCCAGCTCACCCCCCAGGGGCGGGGGGCAGTACTTC. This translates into CASSPPRGGGQYF.

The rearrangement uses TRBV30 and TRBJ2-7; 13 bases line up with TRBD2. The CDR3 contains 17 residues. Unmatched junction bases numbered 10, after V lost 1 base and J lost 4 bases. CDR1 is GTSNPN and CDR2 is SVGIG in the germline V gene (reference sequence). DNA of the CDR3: TGTGCCTGGAGTGGAGGTACTAGCGGGAGGGCCAAGTACGAGCAGTACTTC. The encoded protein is CAWSGGTSGRAKYEQYF. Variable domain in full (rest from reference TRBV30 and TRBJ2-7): SQTIHQWPATLVQPVGSPLSLECTVEGTSNPNLYWYRQAAGRGLQLLFYSVGIGQISSEVPQNLSASRPQDRQFILSSKKLLLSDSGFYLCAWSGGTSGRAKYEQYFGPGTRLTVT.

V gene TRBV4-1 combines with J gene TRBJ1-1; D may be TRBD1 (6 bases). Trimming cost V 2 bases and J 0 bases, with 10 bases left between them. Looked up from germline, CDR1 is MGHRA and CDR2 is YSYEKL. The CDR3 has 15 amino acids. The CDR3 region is CASSQSQGLNTEAFF. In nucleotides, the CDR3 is TGCGCCAGCAGCCAATCACAGGGATTGAACACTGAAGCTTTCTTT.

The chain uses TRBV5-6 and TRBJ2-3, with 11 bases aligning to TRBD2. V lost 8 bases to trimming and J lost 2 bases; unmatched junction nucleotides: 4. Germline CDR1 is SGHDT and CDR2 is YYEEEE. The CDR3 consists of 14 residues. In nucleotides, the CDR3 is TGTGCCAGTAGCGGGAGGGCTTACACAGATACGCAGTATTTT. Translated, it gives CASSGRAYTDTQYF.

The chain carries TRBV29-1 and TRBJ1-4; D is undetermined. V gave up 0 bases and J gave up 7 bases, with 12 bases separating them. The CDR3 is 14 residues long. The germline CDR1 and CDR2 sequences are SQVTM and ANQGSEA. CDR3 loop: CSVEDEGYGEKLFF. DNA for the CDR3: TGCAGCGTTGAAGATGAGGGTTACGGTGAAAAACTGTTTTTT.

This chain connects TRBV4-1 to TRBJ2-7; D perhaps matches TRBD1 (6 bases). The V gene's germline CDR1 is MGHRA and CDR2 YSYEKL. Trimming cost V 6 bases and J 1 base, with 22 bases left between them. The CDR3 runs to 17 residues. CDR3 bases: TGCGCCAGCAGGCGAGCTCAGATAAGGGGGTCGTCCTACGAGCAGTACTTC. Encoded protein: CASRRAQIRGSSYEQYF.

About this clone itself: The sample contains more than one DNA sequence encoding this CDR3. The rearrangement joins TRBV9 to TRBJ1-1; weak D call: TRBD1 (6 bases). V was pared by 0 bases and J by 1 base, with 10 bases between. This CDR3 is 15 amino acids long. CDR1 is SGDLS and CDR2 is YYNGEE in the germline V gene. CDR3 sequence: CASSVAQGRNTEAFF. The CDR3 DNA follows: TGTGCCAGCAGCGTAGCACAGGGTAGGAACACTGAAGCTTTCTTT.

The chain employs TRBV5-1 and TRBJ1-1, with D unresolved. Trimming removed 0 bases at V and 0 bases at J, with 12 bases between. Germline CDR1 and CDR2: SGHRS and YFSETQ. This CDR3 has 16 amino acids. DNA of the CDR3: TGCGCCAGCAGCTTGGAAGTGCAGTCGCTGAACACTGAAGCTTTCTTT. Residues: CASSLEVQSLNTEAFF.

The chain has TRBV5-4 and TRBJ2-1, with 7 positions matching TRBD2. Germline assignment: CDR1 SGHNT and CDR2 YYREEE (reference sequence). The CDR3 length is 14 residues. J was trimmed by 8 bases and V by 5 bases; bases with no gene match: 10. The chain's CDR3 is CASRWGGSFDEQFF. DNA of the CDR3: TGTGCCAGCAGATGGGGGGGTAGCTTCGATGAGCAGTTCTTC.

The CDR3 bases are TGTGCCAGCAGTCCTACAGGGTTCACTGAAGCTTTCTTT. It encodes CASSPTGFTEAFF. The gene calls are TRBV27 and TRBJ1-1, with D possibly TRBD1 on 6 matching bases. V lost 5 bases and J 4 bases, leaving 11 bases between the germline ends. CDR1 is MNHEY and CDR2 is SMNVEV in the germline V gene (reference sequence). The CDR3 contains 13 residues.

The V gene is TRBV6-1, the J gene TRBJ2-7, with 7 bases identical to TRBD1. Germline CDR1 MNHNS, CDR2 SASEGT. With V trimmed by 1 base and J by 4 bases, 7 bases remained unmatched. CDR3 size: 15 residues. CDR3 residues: CASSEVAGGAYEQYF. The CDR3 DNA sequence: TGTGCCAGCAGTGAAGTAGCAGGGGGTGCGTACGAGCAGTACTTC.

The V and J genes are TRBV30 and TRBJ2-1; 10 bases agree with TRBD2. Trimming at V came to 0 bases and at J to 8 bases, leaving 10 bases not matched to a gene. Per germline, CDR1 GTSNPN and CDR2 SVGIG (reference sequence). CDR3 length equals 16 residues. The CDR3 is CAWSVGLAGVAHEQFF. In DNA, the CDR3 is TGTGCCTGGAGTGTAGGTCTAGCGGGGGTGGCCCATGAGCAGTTCTTC.

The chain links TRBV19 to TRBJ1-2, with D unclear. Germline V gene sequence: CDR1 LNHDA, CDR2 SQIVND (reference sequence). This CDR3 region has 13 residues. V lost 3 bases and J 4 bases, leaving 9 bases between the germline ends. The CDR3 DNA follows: TGTGCCAGTAGTATCGGTGGTGGCTATGGCTACACCTTC. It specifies CASSIGGGYGYTF.